This TCR beta chain was observed in a study of blood T cell repertoires in COVID-19. The CDR3 totals 15 residues. With V trimmed by 2 bases and J by 2 bases, 6 bases remained unmatched. CDR1 and CDR2 (germline): SGHRS, YFSETQ. Original handling: Estimates of nucleated cell counts were drawn from the amplification of reference gene primers. Generated by immunoSEQ multiplex PCR, the TCRdb table keeps only in-frame clones and is missing some. The V and J calls and clone size come from that table; D and trimming were worked out from the DNA. The sample lists 100,000 or so clones, more than 70% occurring once. As concerns this clone: Other DNA sequences in this specimen translate into the identical CDR3.

The rearrangement uses TRBV5-1 and TRBJ2-7, with 8 bases matching TRBD1. The sample taken for sequencing was peripheral blood. This TCR derives from a woman in her thirties with acute or convalescent COVID-19. DNA for the CDR3: TGCGCCAGCAGCTTAGGACAGGGCAGTACCTACGAGCAGTACTTC. It encodes CASSLGQGSTYEQYF.